The 26 T cell receptor beta chains given below trace back to one sample, sequenced in a study of shared clonotypes between healthy human individuals. Produced via immunoSEQ multiplex PCR; TCRdb's table is partial and in-frame only. Of roughly 2.6 million clones in the sample, just over 90% are singletons; the top ten hold 0.14%. Sequences were obtained from naive CD4+ T cells sorted from blood. Subset defined: CD45RA+ positively selected. These receptors all come from a man between 18 and 35 years old in good health.

About this clone: Other DNA sequences from this sample encode an identical CDR3 as well. This chain connects TRBV5-1 to TRBJ2-6; a possible D gene is TRBD1 (6 bases). CDR1 and CDR2 from the germline V gene are SGHRS and YFSETQ. With 4 bases removed from V and 1 base from J, the gap between germline ends came to 9 bases. CDR3 length equals 15 residues. The CDR3 loop reads CASSLQGSGANVLTF. The CDR3 region has the DNA TGCGCCAGCAGCCTACAGGGATCTGGGGCCAACGTCCTGACTTTC.

The CDR3 coding sequence is TGTGCCAGCAGCGAAAGGGGGCTTGGGGGAGAGCAGTACTTC. Amino acid sequence: CASSERGLGGEQYF. The chain couples TRBV5-4 to TRBJ2-7; TRBD1 matches at 7 bases. The V gene's germline CDR1 is SGHNT and CDR2 YYREEE (reference sequence). The V and J ends lost 4 bases and 7 bases, in that order; junction bases with no gene match: 11. This CDR3 region has 14 residues.

In its sample, this clone was seen a few times. The V call is TRBV7-9, the J call TRBJ2-2, with D possibly TRBD1 on 6 matching bases. CDR1 is SEHNR, CDR2 FQNEAQ, per germline (reference sequence). This CDR3 region has 15 residues. Trimming cost V 2 bases and J 2 bases, with 9 bases left between them. In nucleotides, the CDR3 is TGTGCCAGCAGCTTATCGGGACAAAACACCGGGGAGCTGTTTTTT. As protein: CASSLSGQNTGELFF.

On this clone itself: The same CDR3 arises from other DNA sequences in this sample as well. The chain recombines TRBV18 with TRBJ2-7, with 9 bases aligning to TRBD1. Trimming cost V 3 bases and J 2 bases; bases outside gene matches: 5. Germline CDR1 is KGHSH and CDR2 is LQKENI. The CDR3 consists of 15 residues. The DNA for the CDR3 is TGTGCCAGCTCACCTCCGGGACAGGGACCCTACGAGCAGTACTTC. Encoded protein: CASSPPGQGPYEQYF.

The gene calls are TRBV6-5 and TRBJ2-2; D might be TRBD1 (5 bases). The CDR3 is made up of 15 amino acids. Germline assignment: CDR1 MNHEY and CDR2 SVGAGI. With 5 bases removed from V and 0 bases from J, the gap between germline ends came to 10 bases. CDR3 nucleotides: TGTGCCAGCAGTAAACAGGAGACGAACACCGGGGAGCTGTTTTTT. Translation gives CASSKQETNTGELFF.

The chain joins TRBV10-3 to TRBJ2-1, with D perhaps given as TRBD1 or TRBD2 (5 bases each). Trimming removed 0 bases from V and 8 bases from J, with 17 bases in between. Germline V gives CDR1 ENHRY, CDR2 SYGVKD. CDR3 length: 16 residues. The CDR3 loop reads CAISESRGTSFDEQFF. The CDR3 nucleotides are TGTGCCATCAGTGAGTCTAGGGGAACTAGTTTCGATGAGCAGTTCTTC.

The V gene is TRBV19, the J gene TRBJ2-1; D ambiguous. V shed 2 bases and J shed 7 bases, with 6 bases lying between them. Germline assignment: CDR1 LNHDA and CDR2 SQIVND (reference sequence). There are 12 residues in the CDR3. CDR3 sequence (DNA): TGTGCCAGTAGTATAAGGACGAATGAGCAGTTCTTC. Translation: CASSIRTNEQFF.

This chain joins TRBV18 and TRBJ2-1; D is perhaps TRBD1 or TRBD2 (5 bases each). The CDR3 covers 17 residues. The germline V gene encodes CDR1 KGHSH and CDR2 LQKENI. The V end was cut by 6 bases, the J end by 6 bases, with 24 bases between. The CDR3 reads CASSFPGGTPRVNEQFF. CDR3 in DNA: TGTGCCAGCTCGTTCCCGGGTGGGACCCCCAGGGTCAATGAGCAGTTCTTC.

This chain links TRBV9 with TRBJ2-1; 8 positions agree with TRBD2. V shed 5 bases, J shed 0 bases, and the junction held 16 bases outside the gene matches. The V gene's germline CDR1 is SGDLS and CDR2 YYNGEE. The CDR3 runs 19 residues. In nucleotides, the CDR3 is TGTGCCAGCAGTACCACTCTAGGGAGCGGGGGCCTCTCCTACAATGAGCAGTTCTTC. Encoded protein: CASSTTLGSGGLSYNEQFF.

The J gene is TRBJ2-1, the V gene TRBV15; D gene uncertain. V lost 8 bases and J lost 0, with 8 bases in between. The germline V gene encodes CDR1 LNHNV and CDR2 YYDKDF (reference sequence). The CDR3 covers 13 residues. The CDR3 is CATGEVSYNEQFF. The CDR3 DNA sequence: TGTGCCACCGGTGAAGTCTCCTACAATGAGCAGTTCTTC.

The V gene is TRBV4-2, the J gene TRBJ2-3; 9 bases agree with TRBD1. This CDR3 has 16 amino acids. CDR1 and CDR2 from the germline V gene are LGHNA and YNFKEQ. Trimming removed 4 bases from V and 3 bases from J; junction bases left unmatched: 8. DNA for the CDR3: TGTGCCAGCAGCCCGACCGACAGGGGGTCTACAGATACGCAGTATTTT. Its translation is CASSPTDRGSTDTQYF.

The chain is built from TRBV6-1 and TRBJ1-5; D uncertain. From germline, CDR1 is MNHNS and CDR2 SASEGT. Trimming pared 7 bases from V and 4 bases from J, leaving 5 bases between. CDR3 length: 11 amino acids. CDR3 DNA sequence: TGTGCCAGCAAAGGGAATCAGCCCCAGCATTTT. It codes for CASKGNQPQHF.

The CDR3 DNA follows: TGTGCCAGCAGTTACTCGAGTAGGGGACGGGGATCACCCCTCCACTTT. This codes for CASSYSSRGRGSPLHF. The chain employs TRBV6-5 and TRBJ1-6; the D gene is possibly TRBD1 (5 bases). Trimming removed 0 bases at V and 10 bases at J, with 16 bases between. The CDR3 has 16 amino acids. Germline CDR1 and CDR2: MNHEY and SVGAGI.

This clone was found once. The V and J genes are TRBV4-1 and TRBJ2-2; D is undetermined. Germline V lookup: CDR1 MGHRA, CDR2 YSYEKL. V shed 0 bases and J shed 1 base, with 3 bases lying between them. CDR3 length: 14 residues. CDR3 coding DNA: TGCGCCAGCAGCCAAGATCGGAACACCGGGGAGCTGTTTTTT. Its protein product is CASSQDRNTGELFF.

Regarding this clone: Other DNA sequences from this sample encode an identical CDR3 as well. The chain couples TRBV30 to TRBJ2-7, with D perhaps TRBD2 (5 bases). The ends were cut back, 3 bases at V and 1 base at J, with 13 bases in the middle. CDR1 is GTSNPN, CDR2 SVGIG, per germline (reference sequence). This CDR3 has 14 residues. This CDR3 is CAWSGGLSSYEQYF. The CDR3, as DNA: TGTGCCTGGAGCGGAGGACTTAGTTCCTACGAGCAGTACTTC.

The gene calls are TRBV27 and TRBJ1-5; D might be TRBD1 (6 bases). The CDR3 has 13 amino acids. Trimming removed 5 bases at V and 12 bases at J, with 17 bases between. The germline CDR1 and CDR2 sequences are MNHEY and SMNVEV (reference sequence). This CDR3 is CASSRAGALGQHF. The CDR3 bases are TGTGCCAGCAGTCGGGCAGGGGCTTTAGGCCAGCATTTT.

The chain recombines TRBV6-5 with TRBJ1-5; 7 bases fit TRBD1. This CDR3 is built from 14 residues. V was pared by 5 bases and J by 6 bases, with 7 bases of the junction left unmatched. Germline V CDR1 and CDR2: MNHEY, SVGAGI. Here the CDR3 DNA reads TGTGCCAGCAGTGGAAATCAGGGGGGTCAGCCCCAGCATTTT. Its protein is CASSGNQGGQPQHF.

Worth noting for this clone: This specimen includes other DNA sequences encoding the same CDR3. The chain links TRBV9 to TRBJ1-2; TRBD1 is a possible D gene (5 bases). The CDR3 contains 15 residues. Trimming removed 0 bases from V and 2 bases from J, with 11 bases in between. The germline CDR1 and CDR2 sequences are SGDLS and YYNGEE. The CDR3 DNA reads TGTGCCAGCAGCGTAGGAGTAGGGACGAACTATGGCTACACCTTC. Protein product: CASSVGVGTNYGYTF.

The rearrangement links TRBV18 to TRBJ2-4; D not resolved. Germline loops: CDR1 KGHSH, CDR2 LQKENI. There are 15 residues in the CDR3. Trimming took off 3 bases at V and 0 bases at J, with 9 bases between the two ends. The CDR3, as DNA: TGTGCCAGCTCACCGACCCTAGTAGCCAAAAACATTCAGTACTTC. Its translation is CASSPTLVAKNIQYF.

This rearrangement joins TRBV6-5 to TRBJ1-5, with a possible D match to TRBD1 (6 bases). CDR3 length equals 16 residues. Germline loops: CDR1 MNHEY, CDR2 SVGAGI. V dropped 2 bases and J dropped 4 bases, with 15 bases sitting between them. CDR3 residues: CASSYGGRRGNQPQHF. CDR3 nucleotides: TGTGCCAGCAGTTACGGGGGCAGAAGGGGAAATCAGCCCCAGCATTTT.

This chain uses TRBV9 with TRBJ2-5; 11 bases align to TRBD1. Unmatched junction bases numbered 9, after V lost 3 bases and J lost 5 bases. Looked up from germline, CDR1 is SGDLS and CDR2 is YYNGEE. This CDR3 contains 16 residues. CDR3 sequence: CASSGPGQGAGETQYF. Written as DNA, the CDR3 is TGTGCCAGCAGCGGACCAGGACAGGGGGCTGGGGAGACCCAGTACTTC. Filled out from reference TRBV9 and TRBJ2-5, the complete variable domain reads DSGVTQTPKHLITATGQRVTLRCSPRSGDLSVYWYQQSLDQGLQFLIQYYNGEERAKGNILERFSAQQFPDLHSELNLSSLELGDSALYFCASSGPGQGAGETQYFGPGTRLLVL.

This chain uses TRBV2 with TRBJ1-1, with 8 bases identical to TRBD1. J was trimmed by 0 bases and V by 3 bases; bases with no gene match: 6. CDR1 and CDR2 (germline): SNHLY, FYNNEI. The CDR3 totals 16 residues. CDR3 nucleotides: TGTGCCAGCAGTGATTGGCAGGGGGCAATGAACACTGAAGCTTTCTTT. Protein: CASSDWQGAMNTEAFF.

Turning to this clone: This CDR3 is also generated by other DNA sequences in the sample. DNA for the CDR3: TGTGCCAGCAGCTTAGTTGGCAGTTCCTACGAGCAGTACTTC. Its protein is CASSLVGSSYEQYF. The chain recombines TRBV7-2 with TRBJ2-7; D remains unclear. The CDR3 totals 14 residues. Germline V gene data show CDR1 as SGHTA and CDR2 as FQGNSA. The V end was cut by 1 base, the J end by 1 base, with 8 bases between.

The chain employs TRBV19 and TRBJ1-1; 8 bases are a match to TRBD1. The V gene end was trimmed by 7 bases and the J gene end by 5 bases; junction bases not matched to a gene: 3. CDR3 length equals 12 residues. CDR1 and CDR2 from the germline V gene are LNHDA and SQIVND (reference sequence). CDR3 nucleotides: TGTGCCAGTATCCGACAGGGGACTGAAGCTTTCTTT. Protein: CASIRQGTEAFF.

The chain uses TRBV4-1 and TRBJ2-4, with a possible D match to TRBD1 (6 bases). Germline V gene sequence: CDR1 MGHRA, CDR2 YSYEKL. Trimming removed 2 bases at V and 2 bases at J, with 10 bases between. The length of the CDR3 is 15 residues. The CDR3 sequence is CASSQTGPTKNIQYF. CDR3 sequence (DNA): TGCGCCAGCAGCCAAACAGGGCCGACCAAAAACATTCAGTACTTC.

A few counts support this clone. Germline and junction disagree at one end, which may indicate a read error. This chain links TRBV30 with TRBJ1-1; D is possibly TRBD1 (5 bases). This CDR3 is built from 13 residues. Germline CDR1 and CDR2: GTSNPN and SVGIG (reference sequence). CDR3 DNA sequence: TGTGCCTGGCAGCGGGACCTGAAAACTGAAGCTTTCTTT. It yields the protein CAWQRDLKTEAFF.